The 14 T cell receptor beta chains below all came from one sample that was sequenced in a study of CD8 T cells in ankylosing spondylitis. MiXCR, applied by TCRdb to the 5' RACE reads, yields one record per CDR3 protein. The sample contains roughly 670,000 distinct CDR3 sequences, under 20% of which appear only once. Study-wide points: A TCR beta motif made of fewer than 10 highly homologous variants seemed typical of ankylosing spondylitis blood.

These receptors have no identified antigens. Material for sequencing was blood, either unsorted or a sorted T cell fraction (not recorded which). These receptors all stem from a male donor with ankylosing spondylitis.

This clonotype was seen more than once but under ten times. This chain uses TRBV29-1 with TRBJ2-3, with D tentatively TRBD2 (6 bases). The CDR3 length is 14 residues. Germline V lookup: CDR1 SQVTM, CDR2 ANQGSEA. Trimming pared 5 bases from V and 0 bases from J, leaving 12 bases between. In DNA form, the CDR3 reads TGCAGCGTTACCGCGGGGCAGAGCACAGATACGCAGTATTTT. It yields the protein CSVTAGQSTDTQYF.

This clonotype was seen a few times. The chain links TRBV12-3 or TRBV12-4 to TRBJ2-7, with TRBD1 as a possible D gene (6 bases). Trimming stripped 6 bases from V and 3 bases from J, with 15 bases between. The CDR3 totals 14 residues. CDR3 amino acids: CASSPPTGYYEQYF. CDR3 bases: TGTGCCAGCAGCCCCCCGACAGGATACTACGAGCAGTACTTC.

The chain couples TRBV5-6 to TRBJ2-5, with 9 nucleotides matching TRBD2. The germline gives CDR1 SGHDT, CDR2 YYEEEE. V dropped 4 bases and J dropped 5; count of bases not matched to a gene: 15. This CDR3 contains 17 residues. The chain's CDR3 is CASSPGGVAGVWETQYF. The CDR3, as DNA: TGTGCCAGCAGCCCCGGAGGAGTAGCGGGAGTGTGGGAGACCCAGTACTTC.

This rearrangement joins TRBV7-9 to TRBJ2-2; no firm D call. The V and J ends lost 4 bases and 0 bases respectively, with 15 bases between them. Looked up from germline, CDR1 is SEHNR and CDR2 is FQNEAQ (reference sequence). The CDR3 is made up of 17 amino acids. The CDR3: CASSSPWAGANTGELFF. DNA for the CDR3: TGTGCCAGCAGCTCTCCCTGGGCAGGCGCGAACACCGGGGAGCTGTTTTTT.

This chain uses TRBV20-1 with TRBJ1-5; possible D gene TRBD1, 6 bases. CDR1 is DFQATT, CDR2 SNEGSKA, per germline (reference sequence). This CDR3 has 15 amino acids. The V end lost 3 bases, the J end lost 2 bases, and 14 bases lay between the germline ends. The CDR3 coding sequence is TGCAGTGCTAGGGCGGGGGGGCATCGCAATCAGCCCCAGCATTTT. Amino acids: CSARAGGHRNQPQHF.

This clonotype turned up a few times. This chain joins TRBV12-3 or TRBV12-4 and TRBJ2-2; 10 bases are a match to TRBD1. Trimming took 6 bases from V and 7 from J; bases not matched to a gene: 8. The CDR3 has 15 amino acids. The CDR3 sequence: CASSPVGQGFGELFF. CDR3 bases: TGTGCCAGCAGCCCGGTGGGACAGGGGTTCGGGGAGCTGTTTTTT.

This chain uses TRBV27 with TRBJ1-6; D is perhaps TRBD1 (5 bases). Germline-derived CDR1 and CDR2 are MNHEY and SMNVEV (reference sequence). The CDR3 has 14 residues. V was clipped by 4 bases and J by 4 bases, with 8 bases between them. CDR3 sequence (DNA): TGTGCCAGCAGTTCACAGGATTATAATTCACCCCTCCACTTT. Encoded protein: CASSSQDYNSPLHF.

The J gene is TRBJ2-7, the V gene TRBV12-3 or TRBV12-4; the D gene could be TRBD1 or TRBD2 (5 bases each). Trimming removed 0 bases from V and 1 base from J, with 10 bases in between. The CDR3 has 15 amino acids. In DNA, the CDR3 is TGTGCCAGCAGTTTAGCGCGAGGGGAATCCTACGAGCAGTACTTC. It encodes CASSLARGESYEQYF.

This clonotype was seen a few times. J is TRBJ2-3 and V is TRBV11-1, with 14 bases aligning to TRBD2. Germline trimming cut 4 bases from V and 9 bases from J; bases unmatched to any gene: 15. The CDR3 spans 18 residues. Germline loops: CDR1 SGHAT, CDR2 FQDESV (reference sequence). The CDR3 region is CASSSQLGTSGRLGTQYF. CDR3 DNA sequence: TGTGCCAGCAGCTCTCAACTTGGGACTAGCGGGAGATTGGGAACGCAGTATTTT.

This clonotype was picked up a small number of times. The chain links TRBV10-2 to TRBJ2-2; D gene ambiguous. Germline V gene sequence: CDR1 WSHSY, CDR2 SAAADI. The CDR3 runs to 17 residues. V was trimmed by 1 base and J by 2 bases, leaving 14 bases between them. The CDR3 region has the DNA TGCGCCAGCAGTGAGTGTCAGTTCAAAGGAAACACCGGGGAGCTGTTTTTT. Residues: CASSECQFKGNTGELFF.

The chain carries TRBV20-1 and TRBJ2-1; 10 bases match TRBD2. Looked up from germline, CDR1 is DFQATT and CDR2 is SNEGSKA (reference sequence). After removal of 7 bases from V and 8 bases from J, the junction contained 14 bases not matched to a gene. The CDR3 contains 15 residues. The CDR3 sequence is CSVSEPASGGYEQFF. DNA of the CDR3: TGCAGTGTATCAGAACCCGCTAGCGGGGGCTATGAGCAGTTCTTC.

This clonotype was detected a few times. J is TRBJ2-1 and V is TRBV7-9; 14 bases line up with TRBD2. The trim removed 5 bases at V and 9 bases at J, leaving 6 bases unmatched. CDR3 size: 15 residues. The V gene's germline CDR1 is SEHNR and CDR2 FQNEAQ (reference sequence). CDR3 loop: CASSAGLAGVVEQFF. The CDR3 DNA reads TGTGCCAGCAGCGCGGGACTAGCGGGAGTGGTTGAGCAGTTCTTC.

This sequence joins TRBV27 and TRBJ1-1, with D maybe TRBD1 (6 bases). Germline assignment: CDR1 MNHEY and CDR2 SMNVEV (reference sequence). The CDR3 is 15 residues long. Trimming shortened V by 3 bases and J by 5 bases, and 16 bases separated the two germline ends. DNA for the CDR3: TGTGCCAGCAGTTTGGGAGGGGACATAGGGACTGAAGCTTTCTTT. It encodes CASSLGGDIGTEAFF.

The gene calls are TRBV20-1 and TRBJ2-3; TRBD1 might be the D (6 bases). The CDR3 contains 15 residues. Trimming took 1 base from V and 10 from J, leaving 21 bases between them. The V gene's germline CDR1 is DFQATT and CDR2 SNEGSKA (reference sequence). CDR3 in DNA: TGCAGTGCTAGAGGCTTTAGGGACAATCCCGGGGCGCAGTATTTT. This encodes CSARGFRDNPGAQYF.